The next 29 T cell receptor beta chains were all read from a single sample in a study of cytomegalovirus exposure and HLA in healthy donors. The primer mix had 60 Vbeta and 13 Jbeta primers. TCRdb's table, derived via immunoSEQ multiplex PCR, lists solely in-frame clones and lacks some. The sample includes 120,000 to 150,000 clones, 75% to 80% of them seen just once. Sequenced material: PBMCs. The receptors were gathered from a woman aged 35 to 49 in good health and CMV-seropositive.

The chain carries TRBV28 and TRBJ2-7; 9 nucleotides line up with TRBD1. The V gene end was trimmed by 10 bases and the J gene end by 6 bases; junction bases not matched to a gene: 16. CDR1 is MDHEN and CDR2 is SYDVKM in the germline V gene. The CDR3 sequence is 15 residues long. CDR3 loop: CATRLGTGQTIEQYF. The CDR3 DNA reads as TGTGCCACTAGACTCGGGACAGGGCAGACGATCGAGCAGTACTTC. Full variable domain (remainder filled in from reference TRBV28 and TRBJ2-7): DVKVTQSSRYLVKRTGEKVFLECVQDMDHENMFWYRQDPGLGLRLIYFSYDVKMKEKGDIPEGYSVSREKKERFSLILESASTNQTSMYLCATRLGTGQTIEQYFGPGTRLTVT.

The V call is TRBV19, the J call TRBJ2-2; 8 bases line up with TRBD2. After removal of 4 bases from V and 6 bases from J, the junction contained 4 bases not matched to a gene. CDR3 length equals 14 residues. Germline lookup yields CDR1 LNHDA and CDR2 SQIVND (reference sequence). Here the CDR3 DNA reads TGTGCCAGTAGTAATTTAGCGGGGCCCGGGGAGCTGTTTTTT. It codes for CASSNLAGPGELFF.

Only a few counts were recorded for this clone. The chain carries TRBV6-5 and TRBJ2-1, with 13 bases that match TRBD2. The CDR3 consists of 15 residues. V was clipped by 7 bases and J by 4 bases; unmatched bases: 4. Germline V lookup: CDR1 MNHEY, CDR2 SVGAGI. CDR3 sequence (DNA): TGTGCCAGCAAAGGGACTAGCGGGAATTACAATGAGCAGTTCTTC. This gives the protein CASKGTSGNYNEQFF.

This clone is a singleton in its sample. The rearrangement joins TRBV6-5 to TRBJ2-3; no clear D. With 6 bases removed from V and 5 bases from J, the gap between germline ends came to 12 bases. There are 13 residues in the CDR3. Germline lookup yields CDR1 MNHEY and CDR2 SVGAGI. The CDR3: CASSPQVGDTQYF. CDR3 sequence (DNA): TGTGCCAGCAGCCCGCAGGTTGGAGATACGCAGTATTTT.

The rearrangement joins TRBV2 to TRBJ2-3; 7 bases align to TRBD2. CDR1 SNHLY and CDR2 FYNNEI come from the germline V gene. The CDR3 is made up of 13 amino acids. With V trimmed by 8 bases and J by 5 bases, 7 bases remained unmatched. DNA for the CDR3: TGTGCCAGCTCTAGCGGACGAATAGATACGCAGTATTTT. Amino acid sequence: CASSSGRIDTQYF. The complete variable domain, with remaining parts taken from reference TRBV2 and TRBJ2-3, reads EPEVTQTPSHQVTQMGQEVILRCVPISNHLYFYWYRQILGQKVEFLVSFYNNEISEKSEIFDDQFSVERPDGSNFTLKIRSTKLEDSAMYFCASSSGRIDTQYFGPGTRLTVL.

The chain carries TRBV19 and TRBJ2-7, with TRBD1 matching 9 bases. Germline-derived CDR1 and CDR2 are LNHDA and SQIVND (reference sequence). CDR3 length: 15 residues. The ends lost 7 bases at V and 2 bases at J; junction bases unmatched: 9. CDR3 sequence reads: CASMGTGGSAYEQYF. CDR3 coding DNA: TGTGCCAGTATGGGCACAGGGGGCAGCGCCTACGAGCAGTACTTC.

This rearrangement joins TRBV18 to TRBJ2-1, with 14 nucleotides matching TRBD2. The CDR3 sequence is 15 residues long. Per germline, CDR1 KGHSH and CDR2 LQKENI. Trimming removed 3 bases from V and 8 bases from J; junction bases left unmatched: 3. The chain's CDR3 is CASSPLGLAGDEQFF. DNA for the CDR3: TGTGCCAGCTCACCTTTGGGACTAGCGGGAGATGAGCAGTTCTTC.

This clone came up a few times. The V call is TRBV11-2, the J call TRBJ2-1; TRBD2 might be the D (7 bases). Between the trimmed V and J ends, which lost 7 bases and 1 base, there was a span of 20 bases. Germline V gives CDR1 SGHAT, CDR2 FQNNGV. The CDR3 length is 17 residues. The CDR3 region is CASTLLGGGSSYNEQFF. The CDR3 DNA reads TGTGCCAGCACCCTACTCGGGGGCGGGAGTTCCTACAATGAGCAGTTCTTC.

The count of this clone is one. The chain carries TRBV10-3 and TRBJ2-5; D may be TRBD1 (6 bases). The germline V gene encodes CDR1 ENHRY and CDR2 SYGVKD. The V gene lost 2 bases and the J gene lost 5 bases, with 15 bases spanning the gap. This CDR3 is built from 15 residues. The CDR3 reads CAISETGQNYETQYF. The CDR3 DNA reads TGTGCCATCAGTGAGACAGGACAGAACTACGAGACCCAGTACTTC.

The V and J genes are TRBV30 and TRBJ2-3, with D possibly TRBD2 on 5 matching bases. The germline V gene has CDR1 GTSNPN and CDR2 SVGIG (reference sequence). This CDR3 contains 12 residues. V was clipped by 3 bases and J by 11 bases, with 15 bases between them. Written as DNA, the CDR3 is TGTGCCTGGAGCCCCCGGGGTATTAGGCAGTATTTT. This sequence encodes CAWSPRGIRQYF.

Only a few counts were recorded for this clone. This chain joins TRBV10-3 and TRBJ2-7; maybe TRBD1 (6 bases). V lost 6 bases and J lost 0, with 9 bases in between. CDR1 and CDR2 (germline): ENHRY, SYGVKD. The CDR3 sequence is 13 residues long. In nucleotides, the CDR3 is TGTGCCATCAGGAGGGACAACTCCTACGAGCAGTACTTC. This gives the protein CAIRRDNSYEQYF.

The chain carries TRBV6-1 and TRBJ2-7, with TRBD2 matching over 8 bases. CDR1 is MNHNS and CDR2 is SASEGT in the germline V gene. J lost 2 bases, V lost 2 bases, and 5 bases had no gene match. The CDR3 spans 15 residues. For the CDR3, the DNA is TGTGCCAGCAGTGAATTCGTTAGCGGGACCTACGAGCAGTACTTC. Translation gives CASSEFVSGTYEQYF.

J is TRBJ2-1 and V is TRBV5-1, with 9 bases lining up with TRBD2. The ends lost 4 bases at V and 9 bases at J; junction bases unmatched: 14. The germline V gene has CDR1 SGHRS and CDR2 YFSETQ. The CDR3 loop spans 16 amino acids. CDR3 bases: TGCGCCAGCAGCCGAACACCAGCGGGAGGCCAGGGTGAGCAGTTCTTC. Translating it yields CASSRTPAGGQGEQFF. The entire variable domain, with the rest obtained from reference TRBV5-1 and TRBJ2-1, is as follows: KAGVTQTPRYLIKTRGQQVTLSCSPISGHRSVSWYQQTPGQGLQFLFEYFSETQRNKGNFPGRFSGRQFSNSRSEMNVSTLELGDSALYLCASSRTPAGGQGEQFFGPGTRLTVL.

The chain carries TRBV6-1 and TRBJ2-5; 12 bases map to TRBD2. The trim removed 5 bases at V and 5 bases at J, leaving 3 bases unmatched. Germline CDR1 reads MNHNS; CDR2 reads SASEGT. The length of the CDR3 is 14 residues. DNA of the CDR3: TGTGCCAGCAGTCGACTAGCGGGAGTGGAGACCCAGTACTTC. Translated, it gives CASSRLAGVETQYF.

This sequence joins TRBV7-6 and TRBJ2-1; 8 nucleotides line up with TRBD2. The CDR3 loop spans 15 amino acids. The germline V gene has CDR1 SGHVS and CDR2 FNYEAQ. The J segment lost 9 bases and the V segment lost 2 bases, leaving 9 bases of the junction unmatched. Here the CDR3 reads CASSLKRERRGEQFF. DNA of the CDR3: TGTGCCAGCAGCTTAAAGCGGGAGAGAAGGGGTGAGCAGTTCTTC.

The V call is TRBV7-9, the J call TRBJ2-1; perhaps TRBD1 as D (5 bases). CDR1 is SEHNR and CDR2 is FQNEAQ in the germline V gene (reference sequence). The V end was cut by 5 bases, the J end by 2 bases, with 19 bases between. The CDR3 length is 17 residues. The CDR3 sequence is CASSGHSTPYPYNEQFF. In DNA, the CDR3 is TGTGCCAGCAGCGGACACTCCACTCCCTACCCCTACAATGAGCAGTTCTTC.

The gene calls are TRBV5-1 and TRBJ2-1, with 10 bases that match TRBD1. Trimming removed 2 bases from V and 7 bases from J; junction bases left unmatched: 3. This CDR3 is built from 14 residues. Germline lookup yields CDR1 SGHRS and CDR2 YFSETQ. CDR3 region: CASSFGQGENEQFF. The CDR3 region has the DNA TGCGCCAGCAGCTTCGGACAGGGGGAGAATGAGCAGTTCTTC. Variable domain in full (rest from reference TRBV5-1 and TRBJ2-1): KAGVTQTPRYLIKTRGQQVTLSCSPISGHRSVSWYQQTPGQGLQFLFEYFSETQRNKGNFPGRFSGRQFSNSRSEMNVSTLELGDSALYLCASSFGQGENEQFFGPGTRLTVL.

The sample holds one count of this clone. The rearrangement links TRBV5-1 to TRBJ2-7; 8 bases line up with TRBD2. This CDR3 is built from 15 residues. Per germline, CDR1 SGHRS and CDR2 YFSETQ. The junction had 4 bases not matched to a gene; V was cut back by 0 bases and J by 2 bases. CDR3 bases: TGCGCCAGCAGCTTGGTTGCGGGAGGTGCCTACGAGCAGTACTTC. The encoded protein is CASSLVAGGAYEQYF.

The chain uses TRBV2 and TRBJ2-1, with D possibly being TRBD2 (6 bases). V was pared by 5 bases and J by 9 bases, with 17 bases between. This CDR3 region has 14 residues. Germline lookup yields CDR1 SNHLY and CDR2 FYNNEI. The CDR3 nucleotides are TGTGCCAGCAGTTTTTTAACCGGGACTTTTGAGCAGTTCTTC. It codes for CASSFLTGTFEQFF. The whole variable domain, remainder taken from reference TRBV2 and TRBJ2-1, is EPEVTQTPSHQVTQMGQEVILRCVPISNHLYFYWYRQILGQKVEFLVSFYNNEISEKSEIFDDQFSVERPDGSNFTLKIRSTKLEDSAMYFCASSFLTGTFEQFFGPGTRLTVL.

The J gene is TRBJ2-5, the V gene TRBV2, with TRBD2 as a possible D gene (5 bases). Germline V gene data show CDR1 as SNHLY and CDR2 as FYNNEI. Trimming left V 6 bases short and J 5 bases short, with 13 bases between. The CDR3 totals 13 residues. The CDR3 sequence: CASSWTGGETQYF. CDR3 bases: TGTGCCAGCAGCTGGACCGGCGGGGAGACCCAGTACTTC.

The chain carries TRBV6-1 and TRBJ2-3; D is perhaps TRBD2 (6 bases). This CDR3 contains 15 residues. Germline V gene data show CDR1 as MNHNS and CDR2 as SASEGT. V was pared by 4 bases and J by 2 bases, with 13 bases between. The CDR3 DNA reads TGTGCCAGCAGTGGACTAGGGGCCTTCACAGATACGCAGTATTTT. It codes for CASSGLGAFTDTQYF.

CDR3 DNA: TGTGCCAGCAGTTACTCGAGGGTTGAAGCTTTCTTT. Translated, it gives CASSYSRVEAFF. The chain couples TRBV6-6 to TRBJ1-1; no definite D call. The CDR3 is 12 amino acids. Trimming removed 0 bases from V and 7 bases from J, with 6 bases in between. The germline CDR1 and CDR2 sequences are MNHNY and SVGAGI (reference sequence).

The J gene is TRBJ2-5, the V gene TRBV19; D call uncertain. V shed 3 bases and J shed 5 bases, with 10 bases lying between them. Looked up from germline, CDR1 is LNHDA and CDR2 is SQIVND (reference sequence). This CDR3 comprises 13 residues. In DNA form, the CDR3 reads TGTGCCAGTAGTATCAGACATCCGGAGACCCAGTACTTC. Encoded protein: CASSIRHPETQYF. Full variable domain (remainder filled in from reference TRBV19 and TRBJ2-5): DGGITQSPKYLFRKEGQNVTLSCEQNLNHDAMYWYRQDPGQGLRLIYYSQIVNDFQKGDIAEGYSVSREKKESFPLTVTSAQKNPTAFYLCASSIRHPETQYFGPGTRLLVL.

This clone was detected once. The chain carries TRBV29-1 and TRBJ1-4; no firm D call. Germline assignment: CDR1 SQVTM and CDR2 ANQGSEA. Trimming cost V 4 bases and J 8 bases, with 11 bases left between them. This CDR3 is 12 amino acids long. In nucleotides, the CDR3 is TGCAGCGTTGGACTGGGTGTGGAAAAACTGTTTTTT. Its translation is CSVGLGVEKLFF.

The sample holds one count of this clone. V gene TRBV7-6 combines with J gene TRBJ2-1; possibly TRBD2 for D (5 bases). V was trimmed by 5 bases and J by 9 bases, leaving 11 bases between them. CDR3 length: 12 residues. Germline V gene data show CDR1 as SGHVS and CDR2 as FNYEAQ. The chain's CDR3 is CASSPLGLEQFF. CDR3 DNA sequence: TGTGCCAGCAGCCCACTAGGTCTTGAGCAGTTCTTC.

The CDR3 here is CASSDRQGPIGTDTQYF. CDR3 nucleotide sequence: TGTGCCAGCAGTGACCGCCAGGGGCCCATAGGCACAGATACGCAGTATTTT. This chain joins TRBV6-1 and TRBJ2-3; a weak D match, TRBD1 (6 bases). Germline CDR1 is MNHNS and CDR2 is SASEGT. V lost 3 bases and J 1 base, leaving 17 bases between the germline ends. This CDR3 has 17 residues.

The chain employs TRBV11-3 and TRBJ2-7; TRBD2 matches 12 bases. The V and J ends lost 3 bases and 3 bases, in that order; junction bases with no gene match: 3. Looked up from germline, CDR1 is SGHNT and CDR2 is YENEEA. This CDR3 comprises 15 residues. The CDR3 region has the DNA TGTGCCAGCAGCTTCCCTAGCGGGAGGGTCTACGAGCAGTACTTC. Amino acids: CASSFPSGRVYEQYF.

CDR3 nucleotides: TGCGCCAGCAGTGAACGGGAGGCTTACGGAAACACCATATATTTT. Its protein is CASSEREAYGNTIYF. J is TRBJ1-3 and V is TRBV10-2; no definite D call. The CDR3 totals 15 residues. Trimming removed 3 bases from V and 4 bases from J, with 13 bases in between. Per germline, CDR1 WSHSY and CDR2 SAAADI.

In regard to this clone: Sequence at one end of the junction differs from germline and may be a read error. The chain couples TRBV7-9 to TRBJ2-7; TRBD1 matches at 9 bases. CDR1 and CDR2 (germline): SEHNR, FQNEAQ (reference sequence). This CDR3 has 15 amino acids. CDR3 in DNA: TGTTCCAGCAGCTTCGGAGGACAGGGGAATAACGAGCAGTACTTC. This sequence encodes CSSSFGGQGNNEQYF.